This T cell receptor (beta chain) was captured by sequencing in a study of blood T cell repertoires in COVID-19. Across the whole study: The United States, Italy and Spain supplied acute and convalescent COVID-19 samples.

Original handling: Reference gene primer amplification yielded estimated nucleated cell counts. Some clones are missing from TCRdb's copy, which holds only in-frame ones; the method was immunoSEQ multiplex PCR. From that table come the V and J calls and clone size; the DNA was used to work out D and trimming. The sample carries around 80,000 clones, 70% to 85% recorded once. The CDR3 totals 12 residues. V was clipped by 6 bases and J by 2 bases, with 10 bases between them. CDR1 is SQVTM and CDR2 is ANQGSEA in the germline V gene. The chain joins TRBV29-1 to TRBJ1-1, with a possible D match to TRBD1 (5 bases). The TCR sequence derives from a human donor in a cohort sampled during active COVID-19. The sequencing input was peripheral blood. CDR3 sequence (DNA): TGCAGCGTATCAACAGGAAACACTGAAGCTTTCTTT. Its translation: CSVSTGNTEAFF.